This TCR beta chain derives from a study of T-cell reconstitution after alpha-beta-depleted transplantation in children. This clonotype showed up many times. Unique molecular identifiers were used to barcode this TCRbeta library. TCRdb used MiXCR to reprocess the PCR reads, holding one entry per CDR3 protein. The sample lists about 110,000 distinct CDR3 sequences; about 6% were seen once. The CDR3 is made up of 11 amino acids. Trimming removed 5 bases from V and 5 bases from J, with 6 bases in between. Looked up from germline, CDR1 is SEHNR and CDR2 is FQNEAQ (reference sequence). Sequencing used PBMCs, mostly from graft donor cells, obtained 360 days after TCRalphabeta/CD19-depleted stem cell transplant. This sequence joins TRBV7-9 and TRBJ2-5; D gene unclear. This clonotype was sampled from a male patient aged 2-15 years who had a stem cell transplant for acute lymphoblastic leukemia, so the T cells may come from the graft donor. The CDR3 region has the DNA TGTGCCAGCAGCGTCACTGAGACCCAGTACTTC. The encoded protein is CASSVTETQYF. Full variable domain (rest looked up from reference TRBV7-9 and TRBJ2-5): DTGVSQNPRHKITKRGQNVTFRCDPISEHNRLYWYRQTLGQGPEFLTYFQNEAQLEKSRLLSDRFSAERPKGSFSTLEIQRTEQGDSAMYLCASSVTETQYFGPGTRLLVL.